This is a list of T cell receptor beta chains from one sample in a study of blood T cell repertoires in COVID-19. Profiled with immunoSEQ multiplex PCR; TCRdb holds only in-frame clones, not every one. The table lists more than 100,000 clones, 88% of them singletons. Material: peripheral blood. The origin of the receptors is a human donor in a cohort sampled during active COVID-19. CDR3s include the opening cysteine and the closing phenylalanine or tryptophan. D genes are given only for firm matches. Size values are once, few and many counts, or a class for expanded clones, and some rows have none.

abundance | d_gene | j_gene | v_gene | CDR3aa | CDR3nt
NA | TRBD2 | TRBJ2-5 | TRBV19 | CASSSGLAGVPGETQYF | TGTGCCAGTAGCTCAGGACTAGCGGGAGTACCGGGGGAGACCCAGTACTTC
NA | NA | TRBJ1-2 | TRBV6-5 | CASSPNFYGYTF | TGTGCCAGCAGCCCCAACTTCTATGGCTACACCTTC
NA | NA | TRBJ1-6 | TRBV5-1 | CASSPEGSYNSPLHF | TGCGCCAGCAGCCCCGAGGGCTCCTATAATTCACCCCTCCACTTT
few | TRBD1 | TRBJ2-5 | TRBV9 | CASNLGGVQETQYF | TGTGCCAGCAACTTAGGGGGCGTACAAGAGACCCAGTACTTC
NA | TRBD1 | TRBJ2-5 | TRBV12-5 | CASGQGAETQYF | TGTGCTAGTGGCCAGGGGGCTGAGACCCAGTACTTC
NA | NA | TRBJ1-6 | TRBV5-1 | CASSLAGGSVDSPLHF | TGCGCCAGCAGCTTGGCGGGGGGATCTGTTGATTCACCCCTCCACTTT
NA | TRBD1 | TRBJ1-4 | TRBV7-7 | CASSLGGQGNEKLFF | TGTGCCAGCAGCTTAGGGGGACAGGGAAATGAAAAACTGTTTTTT
NA | NA | TRBJ2-7 | TRBV6-5 | CASSLTGAYEQYF | TGTGCCAGCAGTCTGACAGGAGCCTACGAGCAGTACTTC
NA | TRBD1 | TRBJ1-2 | TRBV7-2 | CASSLLLTGNYGYTF | TGTGCCAGCAGCTTATTATTGACAGGGAACTATGGCTACACCTTC
NA | TRBD2 | TRBJ2-1 | TRBV7-9 | CASTPQAGGYNEQFF | TGTGCCAGCACCCCGCAGGCGGGAGGCTACAATGAGCAGTTCTTC
NA | TRBD1 | TRBJ2-7 | TRBV29-1 | CSVEGTGTYEQYF | TGCAGCGTTGAAGGGACAGGGACGTACGAGCAGTACTTC
NA | NA | TRBJ2-7 | TRBV18 | CASSPSRDYEQYF | TGTGCCAGCTCACCTTCCAGGGACTACGAGCAGTACTTC
NA | NA | TRBJ2-7 | TRBV21-1 | CASSKGGSGKTYEQYF | TGTGCCAGCAGCAAAGGAGGCTCCGGGAAAACCTACGAGCAGTACTTC
NA | TRBD1 | TRBJ2-1 | TRBV27 | CASSKRQGAGNEQFF | TGTGCCAGCAGTAAGAGACAGGGGGCGGGCAATGAGCAGTTCTTC
few | TRBD2 | TRBJ2-7 | TRBV18 | CASSPRLAGGGSYEQYF | TGTGCCAGCTCACCTAGACTAGCGGGAGGTGGCTCCTACGAGCAGTACTTC
NA | NA | TRBJ1-2 | TRBV4-1 | CASSQTGQTANYGYTF | TGCGCCAGCAGCCAAACCGGACAGACAGCTAACTATGGCTACACCTTC
NA | TRBD1 | TRBJ1-5 | TRBV5-6 | CASSFWTGGLKLSNQPQHF | TGTGCCAGCAGCTTCTGGACAGGGGGCCTCAAACTTAGCAATCAGCCCCAGCATTTT
NA | TRBD2 | TRBJ2-7 | TRBV9 | CASSVARESRSRSYEQYF | TGTGCCAGCAGCGTAGCGCGGGAGTCGAGATCGCGTTCCTACGAGCAGTACTTC
once | TRBD1 | TRBJ2-3 | TRBV5-4 | CASSSQGAVDTQYF | TGTGCCAGCAGCTCACAGGGGGCTGTAGATACGCAGTATTTT
NA | NA | TRBJ2-5 | TRBV11-3 | CASSLDRGIQTQYF | TGTGCCAGCAGCTTAGACAGGGGCATTCAGACCCAGTACTTC
NA | NA | TRBJ1-5 | TRBV7-2 | CASSFRAGQPQHF | TGTGCCAGCAGCTTTAGAGCGGGTCAGCCCCAGCATTTT
NA | TRBD1 | TRBJ1-5 | TRBV19 | CASTTTGDSNQPQHF | TGTGCCAGTACCACGACAGGGGATAGCAATCAGCCCCAGCATTTT
once | TRBD2 | TRBJ2-7 | TRBV25-1 | CASSPLASFYEQYF | TGTGCCAGCAGCCCACTAGCGAGCTTCTACGAGCAGTACTTC
NA | TRBD1 | TRBJ2-5 | TRBV5-4 | CASLRDRGQETQYF | TGTGCCAGCTTGAGGGACAGGGGCCAAGAGACCCAGTACTTC
NA | NA | TRBJ1-3 | TRBV6-2/TRBV6-3 | CASSYSGIRDTIYF | TGTGCCAGCAGTTACAGCGGGATTCGAGACACCATATATTTT
once | NA | TRBJ1-1 | TRBV9 | CASSVDPGRGTEAFF | TGTGCCAGCAGCGTAGATCCGGGTCGGGGCACTGAAGCTTTCTTT
NA | NA | TRBJ1-2 | TRBV6-6 | CASSYLGAAERGYTF | TGTGCCAGCAGTTACCTTGGGGCAGCAGAGCGTGGCTACACCTTC
NA | NA | TRBJ2-2 | TRBV7-8 | CASSLASRLNTGELFF | TGTGCCAGCAGCTTAGCAAGCAGACTAAACACCGGGGAGCTGTTTTTT
once | NA | TRBJ2-1 | TRBV5-1 | CASSTRTGASYNEQFF | TGCGCCAGCAGCACCCGAACAGGCGCGTCCTACAATGAGCAGTTCTTC
NA | NA | TRBJ1-1 | TRBV11-2 | CASSPRVTEAFF | TGTGCCAGCAGCCCCAGGGTCACTGAAGCTTTCTTT
NA | TRBD1 | TRBJ2-7 | TRBV5-1 | CASSLGQGVAYEQYF | TGCGCCAGCAGCTTGGGACAGGGGGTGGCCTACGAGCAGTACTTC
few | TRBD1 | TRBJ2-1 | TRBV28 | CASSYPGQGARPQFF | TGTGCCAGCAGTTATCCCGGACAGGGGGCGCGACCCCAGTTCTTC
NA | NA | TRBJ1-2 | TRBV3-1/TRBV3-2 | CASSQGTYGYTF | TGTGCCAGCAGCCAGGGGACATATGGCTACACCTTC
NA | NA | TRBJ2-2 | TRBV6-6 | CASSQIGVNTGELFF | TGTGCCAGCAGCCAGATAGGGGTCAACACCGGGGAGCTGTTTTTT
NA | NA | TRBJ1-1 | TRBV6-5 | CASTQGSYGTEAFF | TGTGCCAGCACCCAGGGGTCATATGGGACTGAAGCTTTCTTT
NA | NA | TRBJ1-6 | TRBV6-5 | CASSRVNGDSPLHF | TGTGCCAGCAGTCGGGTCAATGGAGATTCACCCCTCCACTTT
NA | TRBD1 | TRBJ1-5 | TRBV29-1 | CSAVGQGNQPQHF | TGCAGCGCCGTGGGACAGGGGAATCAGCCCCAGCATTTT
NA | TRBD2 | TRBJ2-1 | TRBV19 | CASSRTSGRTYNEQFF | TGTGCCAGTAGTCGTACTAGCGGGAGGACCTACAATGAGCAGTTCTTC
NA | TRBD1 | TRBJ2-5 | TRBV18 | CASSPDRGQQETQYF | TGTGCCAGCTCACCAGACAGGGGGCAGCAAGAGACCCAGTACTTC
NA | TRBD1 | TRBJ2-7 | TRBV27 | CASRHRGTYEQYF | TGTGCCAGCCGACACAGGGGCACCTACGAGCAGTACTTC
once | NA | TRBJ2-2 | TRBV5-1 | CASSLELRESGELFF | TGCGCCAGCAGCTTGGAATTAAGGGAGTCCGGGGAGCTGTTTTTT
NA | TRBD2 | TRBJ2-7 | TRBV10-2 | CASSEPGLAGEQYF | TGCGCCAGCAGTGAGCCGGGACTAGCGGGCGAGCAGTACTTC
NA | NA | TRBJ2-5 | TRBV11-2 | CASSLVRWETQYF | TGTGCCAGCAGCTTAGTGCGATGGGAGACCCAGTACTTC
NA | NA | TRBJ2-5 | TRBV28 | CASSLSGSRAQYF | TGTGCCAGCAGTTTATCTGGGTCGCGGGCCCAGTACTTC
NA | NA | TRBJ2-6 | TRBV11-3 | CASSSHSANVLTF | TGTGCCAGCAGCTCCCACTCCGCCAACGTCCTGACTTTC
NA | TRBD2 | TRBJ2-7 | TRBV7-2 | CASSLASGGPTYEQYF | TGTGCCAGCAGCTTAGCCTCGGGAGGGCCCACCTACGAGCAGTACTTC
NA | NA | TRBJ1-1 | TRBV30 | CACSMGRDTEAFF | TGTGCCTGTTCGATGGGTCGGGACACTGAAGCTTTCTTT
NA | TRBD1 | TRBJ2-7 | TRBV7-2 | CASSRRTGGYYEQYF | TGTGCCAGCAGCCGGAGGACAGGGGGGTACTACGAGCAGTACTTC
NA | TRBD1 | TRBJ2-5 | TRBV15 | CATSPGQGQGETQYF | TGTGCCACCAGCCCGGGACAGGGTCAGGGAGAGACCCAGTACTTC
NA | TRBD2 | TRBJ2-2 | TRBV29-1 | CSGSGSGRQTNTGELFF | TGCAGCGGCAGCGGAAGCGGGAGACAAACGAACACCGGGGAGCTGTTTTTT